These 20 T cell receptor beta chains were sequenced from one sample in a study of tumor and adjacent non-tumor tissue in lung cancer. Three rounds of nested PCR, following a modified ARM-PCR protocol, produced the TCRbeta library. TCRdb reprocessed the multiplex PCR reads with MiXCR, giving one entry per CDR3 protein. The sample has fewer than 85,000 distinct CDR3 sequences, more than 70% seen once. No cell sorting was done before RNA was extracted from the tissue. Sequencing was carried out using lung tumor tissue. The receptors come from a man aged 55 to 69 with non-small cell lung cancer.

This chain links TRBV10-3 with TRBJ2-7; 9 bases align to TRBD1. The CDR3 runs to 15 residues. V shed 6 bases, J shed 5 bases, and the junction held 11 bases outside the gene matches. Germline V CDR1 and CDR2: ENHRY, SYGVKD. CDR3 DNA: TGTGCCATCAGCCCTGACAGGGGGTCTAGGGACGAGCAGTACTTC. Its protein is CAISPDRGSRDEQYF.

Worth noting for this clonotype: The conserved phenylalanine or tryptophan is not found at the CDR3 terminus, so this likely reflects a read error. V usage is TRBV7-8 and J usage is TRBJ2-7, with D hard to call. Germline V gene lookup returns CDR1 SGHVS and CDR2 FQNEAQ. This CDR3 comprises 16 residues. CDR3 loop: CASSLDGLGSSYEQYY. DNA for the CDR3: TGTGCCAGCAGTTTAGATGGGCTCGGCAGCTCCTACGAGCAGTACTAC.

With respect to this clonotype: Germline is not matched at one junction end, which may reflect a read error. The CDR3: CLSSDGGNPYELYF. The CDR3 coding sequence is TGCCTCAGCAGTGACGGAGGGAACCCCTACGAGCTGTACTTC. The rearrangement links TRBV10-2 to TRBJ2-7; possible D gene TRBD2, 6 bases. Germline assignment: CDR1 WSHSY and CDR2 SAAADI. The CDR3 covers 14 residues.

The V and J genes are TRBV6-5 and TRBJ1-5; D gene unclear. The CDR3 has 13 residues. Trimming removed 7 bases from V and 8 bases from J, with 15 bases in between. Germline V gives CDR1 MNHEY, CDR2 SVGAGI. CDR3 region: CASNWGGNEPQHF. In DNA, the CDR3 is TGTGCCAGCAATTGGGGAGGGAATGAGCCCCAGCATTTT.

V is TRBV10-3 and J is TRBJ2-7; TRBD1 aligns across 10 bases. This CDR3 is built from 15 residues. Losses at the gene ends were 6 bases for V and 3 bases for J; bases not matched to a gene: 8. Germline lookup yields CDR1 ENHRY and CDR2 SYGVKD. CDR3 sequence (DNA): TGTGCCATCAGCCAACGGGACAGGGGAGACTACGAGCAGTACTTC. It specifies CAISQRDRGDYEQYF.

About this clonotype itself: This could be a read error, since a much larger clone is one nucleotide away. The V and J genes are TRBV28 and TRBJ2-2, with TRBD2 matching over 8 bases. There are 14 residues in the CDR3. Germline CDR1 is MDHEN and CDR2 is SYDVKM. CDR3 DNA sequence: TGTGCCAGCAGTAGCGGGAGTCGCACCAGGGAGCTGTTTTTT. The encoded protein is CASSSGSRTRELFF.

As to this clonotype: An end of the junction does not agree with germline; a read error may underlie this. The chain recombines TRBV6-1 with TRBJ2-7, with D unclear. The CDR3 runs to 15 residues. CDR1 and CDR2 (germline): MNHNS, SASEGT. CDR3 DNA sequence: TGTGCCAGCAGTGTAAGTACAGAGTGGACCTACGAGCACTATTTC. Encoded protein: CASSVSTEWTYEHYF.

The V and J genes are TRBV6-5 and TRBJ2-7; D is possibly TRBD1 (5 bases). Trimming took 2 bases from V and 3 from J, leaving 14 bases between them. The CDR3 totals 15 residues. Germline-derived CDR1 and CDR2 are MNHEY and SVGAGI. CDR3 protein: CASSYGAGQFYEQYF. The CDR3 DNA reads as TGTGCCAGCAGTTACGGGGCTGGACAATTCTACGAGCAGTACTTC.

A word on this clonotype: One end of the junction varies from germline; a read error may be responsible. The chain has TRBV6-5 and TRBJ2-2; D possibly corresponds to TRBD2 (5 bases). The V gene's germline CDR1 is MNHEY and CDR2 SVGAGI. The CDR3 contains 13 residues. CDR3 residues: CASQEGDTRELFF. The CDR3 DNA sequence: TGTGCCAGCCAAGAGGGAGACACCCGGGAGCTGTTTTTT.

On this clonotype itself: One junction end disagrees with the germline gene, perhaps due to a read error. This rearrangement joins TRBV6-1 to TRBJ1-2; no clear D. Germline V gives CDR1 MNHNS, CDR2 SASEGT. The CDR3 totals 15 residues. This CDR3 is CVSRSGRVETYGYTF. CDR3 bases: TGTGTCAGCAGGTCCGGGCGAGTTGAAACCTATGGCTACACCTTC.

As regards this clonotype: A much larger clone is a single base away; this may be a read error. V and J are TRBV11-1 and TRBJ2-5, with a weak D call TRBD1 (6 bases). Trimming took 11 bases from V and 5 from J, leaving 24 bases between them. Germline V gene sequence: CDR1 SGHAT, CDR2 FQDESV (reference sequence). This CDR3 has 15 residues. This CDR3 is CAGDHTVAGVETQYF. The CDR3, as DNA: TGTGCCGGCGACCATACAGTGGCAGGGGTGGAGACCCAGTACTTC.

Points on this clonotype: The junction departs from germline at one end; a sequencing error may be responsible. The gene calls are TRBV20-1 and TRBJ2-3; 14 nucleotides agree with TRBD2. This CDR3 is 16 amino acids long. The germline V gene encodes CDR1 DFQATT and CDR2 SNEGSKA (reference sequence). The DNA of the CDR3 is TGCAGTGCGAGGTATCCGGGACTAGCGGGAGAGGATACGCAATATTTT. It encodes CSARYPGLAGEDTQYF.

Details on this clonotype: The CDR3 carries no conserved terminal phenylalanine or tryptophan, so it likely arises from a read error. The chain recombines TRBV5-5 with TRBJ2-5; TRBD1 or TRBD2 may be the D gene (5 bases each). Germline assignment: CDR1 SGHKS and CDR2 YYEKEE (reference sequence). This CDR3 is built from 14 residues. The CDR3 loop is CASSHPGRKESQYV. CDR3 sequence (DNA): TGTGCCAGCAGTCATCCGGGACGGAAAGAGAGCCAGTACGTC.

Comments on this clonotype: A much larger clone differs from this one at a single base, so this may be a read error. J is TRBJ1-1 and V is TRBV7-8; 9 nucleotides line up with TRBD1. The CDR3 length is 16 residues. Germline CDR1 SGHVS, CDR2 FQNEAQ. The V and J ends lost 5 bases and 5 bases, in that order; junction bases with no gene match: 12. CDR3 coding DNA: TGTGCCAGCAGCCCTCGGACCGGGACAGGGCTGACTGAAGCTTTCTTT. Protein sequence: CASSPRTGTGLTEAFF.

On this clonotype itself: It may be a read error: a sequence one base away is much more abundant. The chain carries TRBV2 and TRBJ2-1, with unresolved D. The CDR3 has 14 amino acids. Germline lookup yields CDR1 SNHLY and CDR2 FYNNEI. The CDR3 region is CPSSPSGSYNEQFF. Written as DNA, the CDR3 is TGTCCCAGCAGTCCCTCCGGGTCTTACAATGAGCAGTTCTTC.

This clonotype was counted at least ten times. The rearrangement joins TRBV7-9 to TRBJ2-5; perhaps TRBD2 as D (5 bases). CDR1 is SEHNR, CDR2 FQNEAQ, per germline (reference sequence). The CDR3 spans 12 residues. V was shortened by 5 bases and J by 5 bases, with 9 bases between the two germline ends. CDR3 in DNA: TGTGCCAGCAGCACGGGGAGTGAGACCCAGTACTTC. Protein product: CASSTGSETQYF.

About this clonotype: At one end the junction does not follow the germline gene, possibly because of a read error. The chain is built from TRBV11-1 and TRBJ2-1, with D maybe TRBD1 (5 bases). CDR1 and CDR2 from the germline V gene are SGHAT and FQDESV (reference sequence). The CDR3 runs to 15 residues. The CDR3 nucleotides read TGTGTCAGCAGCCCCGCAAGGGTGTTGGACAATGAGCAGTTGTTC. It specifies CVSSPARVLDNEQLF. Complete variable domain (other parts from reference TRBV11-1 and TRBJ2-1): EAEVAQSPRYKITEKSQAVAFWCDPISGHATLYWYRQILGQGPELLVQFQDESVVDDSQLPKDRFSAERLKGVDSTLKIQPAELGDSAMYLCVSSPARVLDNEQLFGPGTRLTVL.

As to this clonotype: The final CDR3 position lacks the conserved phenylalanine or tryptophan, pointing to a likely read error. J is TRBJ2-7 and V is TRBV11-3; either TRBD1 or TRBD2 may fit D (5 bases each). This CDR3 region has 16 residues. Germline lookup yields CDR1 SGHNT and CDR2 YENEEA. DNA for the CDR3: TGTGCCAGCAGCTTAGGAATTGGGACGGGTAACTACGAACAGTACATC. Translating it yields CASSLGIGTGNYEQYI.

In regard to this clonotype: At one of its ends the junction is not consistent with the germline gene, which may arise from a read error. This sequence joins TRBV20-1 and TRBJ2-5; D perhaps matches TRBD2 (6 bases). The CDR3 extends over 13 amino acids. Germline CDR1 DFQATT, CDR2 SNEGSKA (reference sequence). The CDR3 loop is CSANYREKETPYF. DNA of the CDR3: TGCAGTGCTAACTACCGGGAGAAAGAGACCCCGTACTTC.

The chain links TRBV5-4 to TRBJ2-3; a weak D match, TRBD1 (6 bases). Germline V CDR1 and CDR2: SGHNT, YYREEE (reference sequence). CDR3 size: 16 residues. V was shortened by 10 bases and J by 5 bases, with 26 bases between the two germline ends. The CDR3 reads CAGTPIEGEPGDTQYF. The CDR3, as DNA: TGTGCCGGCACCCCTATCGAGGGGGAGCCGGGAGATACGCAGTATTTT.